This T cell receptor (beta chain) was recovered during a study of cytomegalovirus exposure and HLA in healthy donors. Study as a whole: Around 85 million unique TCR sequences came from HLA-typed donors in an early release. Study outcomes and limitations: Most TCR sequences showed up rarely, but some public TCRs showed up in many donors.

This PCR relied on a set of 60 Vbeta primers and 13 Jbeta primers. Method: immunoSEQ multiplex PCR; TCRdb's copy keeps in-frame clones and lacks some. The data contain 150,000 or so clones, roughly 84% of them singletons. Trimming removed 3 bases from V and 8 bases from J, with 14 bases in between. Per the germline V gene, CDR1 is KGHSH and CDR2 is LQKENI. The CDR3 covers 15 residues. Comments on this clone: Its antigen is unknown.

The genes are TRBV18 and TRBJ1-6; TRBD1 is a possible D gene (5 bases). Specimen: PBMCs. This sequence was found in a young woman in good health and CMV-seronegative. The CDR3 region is CASSPTGSGDSPLHF. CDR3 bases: TGTGCCAGCTCACCGACCGGGTCGGGGGATTCACCCCTCCACTTT.